This TCR beta chain comes out of a study of CD8 T cells in Susac syndrome. V lost 5 bases, J lost 0 bases, and 6 bases stayed unmatched. This CDR3 is built from 16 residues. Germline CDR1 is LNHNV and CDR2 is YYDKDF (reference sequence). The authors reverse transcribed about 0.5 to 1 ug RNA with random hexamers. One entry per CDR3 protein results from TCRdb running MiXCR on the immunoSEQ multiplex PCR reads. The sample consists of more than 85,000 distinct CDR3 sequences, roughly 96% of them appearing once. This TCR was sampled from a human donor in good health. Input material: CD4+ T cells from PBMCs. This chain connects TRBV15 to TRBJ2-2; 7 nucleotides line up with TRBD2. The CDR3 is CATSLHGGTNTGELFF. The DNA for the CDR3 is TGTGCCACCAGCTTACACGGGGGGACGAACACCGGGGAGCTGTTTTTT.